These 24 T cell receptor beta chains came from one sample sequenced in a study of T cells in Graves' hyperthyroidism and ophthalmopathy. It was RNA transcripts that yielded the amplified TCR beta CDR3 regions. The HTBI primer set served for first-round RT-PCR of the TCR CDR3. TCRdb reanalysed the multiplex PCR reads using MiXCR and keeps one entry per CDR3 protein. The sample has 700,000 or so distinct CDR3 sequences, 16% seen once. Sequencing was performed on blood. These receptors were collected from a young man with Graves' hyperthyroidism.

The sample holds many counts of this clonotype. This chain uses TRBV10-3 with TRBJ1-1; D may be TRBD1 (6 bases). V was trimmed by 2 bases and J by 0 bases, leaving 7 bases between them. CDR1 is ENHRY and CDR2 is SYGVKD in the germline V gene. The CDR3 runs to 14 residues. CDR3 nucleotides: TGTGCCATCAGTGAGCAGGGGATGAACACTGAAGCTTTCTTT. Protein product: CAISEQGMNTEAFF.

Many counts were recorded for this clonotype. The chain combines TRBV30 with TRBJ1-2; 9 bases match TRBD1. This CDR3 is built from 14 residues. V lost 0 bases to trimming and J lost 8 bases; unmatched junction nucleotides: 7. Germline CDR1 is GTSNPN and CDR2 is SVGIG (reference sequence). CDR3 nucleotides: TGTGCCTGGAGTGTAACGGGACAGGGCAAAGGCTACACCTTC. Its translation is CAWSVTGQGKGYTF. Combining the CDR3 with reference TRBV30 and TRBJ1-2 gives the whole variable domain SQTIHQWPATLVQPVGSPLSLECTVEGTSNPNLYWYRQAAGRGLQLLFYSVGIGQISSEVPQNLSASRPQDRQFILSSKKLLLSDSGFYLCAWSVTGQGKGYTFGSGTRLTVV.

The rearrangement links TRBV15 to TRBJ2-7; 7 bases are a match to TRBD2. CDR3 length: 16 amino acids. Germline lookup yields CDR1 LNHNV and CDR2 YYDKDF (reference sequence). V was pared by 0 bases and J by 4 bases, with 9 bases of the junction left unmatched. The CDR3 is CATSRDFGGRGYEQYF. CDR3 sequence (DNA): TGTGCCACCAGCAGAGATTTCGGCGGGAGAGGTTACGAGCAGTACTTC.

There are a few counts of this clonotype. The CDR3 spells CATSDNGYGYTF. The CDR3 DNA reads as TGTGCCACCAGTGATAACGGCTATGGCTACACCTTC. The chain has TRBV24-1 and TRBJ1-2, with D hard to call. The CDR3 has 12 amino acids. Looked up from germline, CDR1 is KGHDR and CDR2 is SFDVKD. Trimming took off 3 bases at V and 4 bases at J, with 5 bases between the two ends.

CDR3 in amino acids: CAWRPGQSSGNTIYF. CDR3 DNA: TGTGCCTGGAGGCCTGGACAGTCCTCTGGAAACACCATATATTTT. V and J are TRBV30 and TRBJ1-3, with D possibly being TRBD1 (6 bases). V was shortened by 3 bases and J by 0 bases, with 12 bases between the two germline ends. CDR3 length: 15 amino acids. Germline loops: CDR1 GTSNPN, CDR2 SVGIG (reference sequence).

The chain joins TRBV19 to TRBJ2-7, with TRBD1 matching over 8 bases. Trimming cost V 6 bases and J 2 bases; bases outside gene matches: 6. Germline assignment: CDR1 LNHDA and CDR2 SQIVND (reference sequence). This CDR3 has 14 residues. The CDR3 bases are TGTGCCAGTAGCCGGGGACAGGATCCCTACGAGCAGTACTTC. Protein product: CASSRGQDPYEQYF.

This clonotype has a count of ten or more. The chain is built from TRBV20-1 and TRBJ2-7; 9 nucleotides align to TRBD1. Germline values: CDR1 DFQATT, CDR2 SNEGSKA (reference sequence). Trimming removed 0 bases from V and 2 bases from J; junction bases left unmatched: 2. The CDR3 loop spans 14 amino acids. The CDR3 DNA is TGCAGTGCTAGAGAAGGGACAGGGACCTACGAGCAGTACTTC. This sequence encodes CSAREGTGTYEQYF.

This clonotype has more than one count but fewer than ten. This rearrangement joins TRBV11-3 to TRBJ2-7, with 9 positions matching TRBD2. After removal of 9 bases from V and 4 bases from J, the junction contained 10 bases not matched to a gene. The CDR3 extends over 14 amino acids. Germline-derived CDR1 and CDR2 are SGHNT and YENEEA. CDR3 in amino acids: CASSMASGVYEQYF. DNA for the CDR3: TGTGCCAGTAGTATGGCTAGCGGGGTTTACGAGCAGTACTTC.

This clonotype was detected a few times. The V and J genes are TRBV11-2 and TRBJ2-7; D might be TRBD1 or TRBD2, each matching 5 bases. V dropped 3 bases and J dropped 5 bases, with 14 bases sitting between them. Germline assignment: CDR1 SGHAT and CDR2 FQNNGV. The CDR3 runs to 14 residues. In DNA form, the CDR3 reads TGTGCCAGCAGCTTTCGGGGCAGGGTAGACGAGCAGTACTTC. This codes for CASSFRGRVDEQYF.

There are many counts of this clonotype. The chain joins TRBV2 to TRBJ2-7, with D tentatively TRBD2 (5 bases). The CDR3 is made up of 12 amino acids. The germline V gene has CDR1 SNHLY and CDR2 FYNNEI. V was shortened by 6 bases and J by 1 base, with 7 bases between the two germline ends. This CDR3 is CASRPGSYEQYF. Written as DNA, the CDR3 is TGTGCCAGCAGGCCGGGATCCTACGAGCAGTACTTC.

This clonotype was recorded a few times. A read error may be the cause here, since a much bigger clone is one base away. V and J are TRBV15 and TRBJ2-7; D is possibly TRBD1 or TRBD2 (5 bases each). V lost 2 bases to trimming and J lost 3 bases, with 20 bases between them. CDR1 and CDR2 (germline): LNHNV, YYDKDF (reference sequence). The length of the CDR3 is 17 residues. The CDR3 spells CATSRPRGYYGGYEQYF. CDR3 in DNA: TGTGCCACCAGCAGACCCCGCGGGTACTATGGGGGCTACGAGCAGTACTTC. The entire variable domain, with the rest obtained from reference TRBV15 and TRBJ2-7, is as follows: DAMVIQNPRYQVTQFGKPVTLSCSQTLNHNVMYWYQQKSSQAPKLLFHYYDKDFNNEADTPDNFQSRRPNTSFCFLDIRSPGLGDTAMYLCATSRPRGYYGGYEQYFGPGTRLTVT.

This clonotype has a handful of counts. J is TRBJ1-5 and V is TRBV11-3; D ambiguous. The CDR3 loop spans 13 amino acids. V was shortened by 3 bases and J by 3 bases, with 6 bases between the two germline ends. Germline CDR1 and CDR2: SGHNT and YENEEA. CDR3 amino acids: CASSFNYNQPQHF. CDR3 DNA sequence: TGTGCCAGCAGCTTTAATTACAATCAGCCCCAGCATTTT.

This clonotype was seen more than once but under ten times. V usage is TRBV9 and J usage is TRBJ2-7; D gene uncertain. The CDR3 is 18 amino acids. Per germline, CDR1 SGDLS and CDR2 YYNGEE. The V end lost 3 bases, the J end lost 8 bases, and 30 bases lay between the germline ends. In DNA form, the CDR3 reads TGTGCCAGCAGCGCCCACCGCGGCCGAGCCGAGGAAGTCCCTAAGCAGTACTTC. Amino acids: CASSAHRGRAEEVPKQYF. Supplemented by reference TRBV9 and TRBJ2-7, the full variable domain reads DSGVTQTPKHLITATGQRVTLRCSPRSGDLSVYWYQQSLDQGLQFLIQYYNGEERAKGNILERFSAQQFPDLHSELNLSSLELGDSALYFCASSAHRGRAEEVPKQYFGPGTRLTVT.

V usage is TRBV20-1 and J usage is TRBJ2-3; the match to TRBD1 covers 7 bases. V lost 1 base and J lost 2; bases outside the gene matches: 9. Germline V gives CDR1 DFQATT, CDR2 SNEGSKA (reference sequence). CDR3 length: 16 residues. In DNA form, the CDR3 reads TGCAGTGCTAGAGTACAACAGGGGTTAACCACAGATACGCAGTATTTT. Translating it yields CSARVQQGLTTDTQYF.

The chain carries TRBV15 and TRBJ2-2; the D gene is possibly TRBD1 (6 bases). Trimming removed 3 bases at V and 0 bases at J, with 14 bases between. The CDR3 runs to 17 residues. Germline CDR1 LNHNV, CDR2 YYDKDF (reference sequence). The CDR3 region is CATSRGSWTANTGELFF. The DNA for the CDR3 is TGTGCCACCAGCAGGGGTTCCTGGACAGCGAACACCGGGGAGCTGTTTTTT.

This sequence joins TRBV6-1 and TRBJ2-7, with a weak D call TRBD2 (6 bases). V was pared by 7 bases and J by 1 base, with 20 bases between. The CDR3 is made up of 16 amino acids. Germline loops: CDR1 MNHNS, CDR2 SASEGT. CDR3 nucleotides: TGTGCCAGCACCCCCACCAGCGAAGGAGGGTCCTACGAGCAGTACTTC. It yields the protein CASTPTSEGGSYEQYF.

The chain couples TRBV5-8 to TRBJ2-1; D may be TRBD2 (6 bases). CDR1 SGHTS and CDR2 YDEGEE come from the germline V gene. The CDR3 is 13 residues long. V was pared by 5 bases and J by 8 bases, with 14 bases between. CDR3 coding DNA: TGTGCCAGCAGTCAGGGACTTTTCGATGAGCAGTTCTTC. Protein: CASSQGLFDEQFF. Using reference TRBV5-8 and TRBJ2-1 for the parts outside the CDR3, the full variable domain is EAGVTQSPTHLIKTRGQQATLRCSPISGHTSVYWYQQALGLGLQFLLWYDEGEERNRGNFPPRFSGRQFPNYSSELNVNALELEDSALYLCASSQGLFDEQFFGPGTRLTVL.

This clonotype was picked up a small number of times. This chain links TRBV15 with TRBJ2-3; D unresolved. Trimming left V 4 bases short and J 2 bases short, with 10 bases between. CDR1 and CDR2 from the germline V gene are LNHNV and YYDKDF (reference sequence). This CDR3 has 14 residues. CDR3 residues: CATSISEFTDTQYF. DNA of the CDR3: TGTGCCACCAGCATCAGCGAGTTCACAGATACGCAGTATTTT.

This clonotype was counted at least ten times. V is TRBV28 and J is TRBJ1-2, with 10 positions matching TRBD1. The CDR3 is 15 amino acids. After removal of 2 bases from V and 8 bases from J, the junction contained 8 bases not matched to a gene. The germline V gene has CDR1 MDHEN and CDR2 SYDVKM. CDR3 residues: CASSLPRDRGFGYTF. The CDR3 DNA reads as TGTGCCAGCAGTTTACCCCGGGACAGGGGATTCGGCTACACCTTC.

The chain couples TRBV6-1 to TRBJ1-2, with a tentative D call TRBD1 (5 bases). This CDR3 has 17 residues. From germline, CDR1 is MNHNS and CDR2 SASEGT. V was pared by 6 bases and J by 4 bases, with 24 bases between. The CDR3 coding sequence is TGTGCCAGCAGCCCAAAAGGTTTACAGGTGTACTTCTATGGCTACACCTTC. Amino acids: CASSPKGLQVYFYGYTF.

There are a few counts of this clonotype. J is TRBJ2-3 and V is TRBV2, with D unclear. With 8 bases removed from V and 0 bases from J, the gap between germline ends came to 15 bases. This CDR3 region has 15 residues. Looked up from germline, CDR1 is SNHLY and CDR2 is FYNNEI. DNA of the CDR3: TGTGCCAGCGCTAACATTCGATCTAGCACAGATACGCAGTATTTT. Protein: CASANIRSSTDTQYF.

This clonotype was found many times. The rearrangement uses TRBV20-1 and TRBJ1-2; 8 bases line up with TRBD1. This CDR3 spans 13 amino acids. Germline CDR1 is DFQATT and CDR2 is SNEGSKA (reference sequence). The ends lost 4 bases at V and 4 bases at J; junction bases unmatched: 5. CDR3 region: CSAKRTGTYGYTF. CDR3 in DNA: TGCAGTGCTAAAAGGACAGGGACCTATGGCTACACCTTC.

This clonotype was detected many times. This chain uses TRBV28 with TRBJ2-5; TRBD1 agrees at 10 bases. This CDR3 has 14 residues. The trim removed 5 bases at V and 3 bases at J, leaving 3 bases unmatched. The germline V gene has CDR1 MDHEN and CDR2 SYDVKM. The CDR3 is CASSTDRGEETQYF. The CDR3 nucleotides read TGTGCCAGCAGTACGGACAGGGGGGAAGAGACCCAGTACTTC.

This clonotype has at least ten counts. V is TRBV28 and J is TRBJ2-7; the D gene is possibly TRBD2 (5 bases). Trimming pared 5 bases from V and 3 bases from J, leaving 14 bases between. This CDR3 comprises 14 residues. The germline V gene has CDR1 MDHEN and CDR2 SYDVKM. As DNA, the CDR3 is TGTGCCAGCAGTGAAACCCTTACTAGCTACGAGCAGTACTTC. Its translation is CASSETLTSYEQYF.